The present T cell receptor (beta chain) was sequenced within a study of identical twins. This CDR3 comprises 13 residues. V dropped 0 bases and J dropped 6 bases, with 7 bases sitting between them. CDR1 is LGHNA, CDR2 YSLEER, per germline. This clonotype was counted between two and nine times. TCRdb re-derived calls from the 5' RACE reads in MiXCR, one entry per CDR3 protein. This sample has some 250,000 distinct CDR3 sequences, with approximately 11% found just once. The same sample was also studied in work on yellow fever vaccine responses in identical twins.

The V call is TRBV4-3, the J call TRBJ2-3; D unresolved. The sample comprised memory (CD45RO+) T cells sorted from blood. The sequence derives from a woman under 30 in good health. For the CDR3, the DNA is TGCGCCAGCAGCCAAGATTACGCTGATACGCAGTATTTT. This gives the protein CASSQDYADTQYF.